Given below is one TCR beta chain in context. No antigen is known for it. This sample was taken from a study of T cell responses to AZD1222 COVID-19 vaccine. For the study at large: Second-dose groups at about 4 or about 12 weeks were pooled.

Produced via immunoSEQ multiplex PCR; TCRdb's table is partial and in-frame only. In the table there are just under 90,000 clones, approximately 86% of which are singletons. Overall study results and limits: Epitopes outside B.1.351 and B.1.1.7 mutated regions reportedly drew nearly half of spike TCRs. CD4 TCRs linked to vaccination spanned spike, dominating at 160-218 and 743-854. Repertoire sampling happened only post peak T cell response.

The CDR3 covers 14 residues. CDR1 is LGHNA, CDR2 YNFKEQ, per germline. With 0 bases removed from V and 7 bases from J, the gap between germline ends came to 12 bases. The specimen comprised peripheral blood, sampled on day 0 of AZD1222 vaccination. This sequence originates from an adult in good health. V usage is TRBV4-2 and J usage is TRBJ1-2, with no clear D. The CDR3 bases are TGTGCCAGCAGCCAAGAGGCCCTTACGGGTGGCTACACCTTC. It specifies CASSQEALTGGYTF.